This T cell receptor beta chain originates from a study of CD8 T cells in ankylosing spondylitis (dated by TCRdb to 2015 to 2018). Background on the whole study: To find TCR variants linked to disease, the study profiled T cell receptor beta repertoires in ankylosing spondylitis patients and healthy donors. Peripheral blood was sampled, and synovial fluid was additionally collected from ankylosing spondylitis patients. The full study cohort was made up of about 24 ankylosing spondylitis patients and roughly 98 healthy donors. The full study reports these points: The disease-linked clones had a CD8+ phenotype and were found at relatively low frequencies in peripheral blood. A TCR beta motif of several highly homologous amino acid variants appeared characteristic of blood from ankylosing spondylitis patients. Some motif variants were previously reported in synovial fluid and blood of reactive arthritis patients, suggesting common disease-initiation mechanisms. The disease-linked clones were reported as significantly enriched in matched synovial fluid samples from ankylosing spondylitis patients.

This clonotype was picked up many times. Its specific antigen is unknown. No per-base quality is available; no much larger clone lies one base away. Looking up the germline V gene yields CDR1 MGHDK and CDR2 SYGVNS. The CDR3 runs 14 residues from the cysteine to the phenylalanine. Here the CDR3 DNA is all that survives: 42 bases in frame from base 1. V is pruned by 7 bases and J by 2 bases, leaving 4 bases of the junction without a gene match. Sequencing relied on an Illumina HiSeq 2500. Quantitative 5'-RACE with molecular barcodes was used to prepare TCR beta libraries. The original methods were these. A new computational method, built on a probabilistic model of VDJ rearrangement, was used to identify disease-linked TCR variants. TCRdb applied fastp at Q25 and MiXCR to the public reads, then kept only in-frame beta chains. Rows matching on CDR3 protein sequence are summarized as one entry with the most common DNA and genes. The V and J calls come from TCRdb's annotation, not from the publication. For this sample there are around 230,000 distinct CDR3 sequences; 8% to 9.5% appear just once. The leading ten clones occupy 6.8% of the sample.

This receptor chain uses TRBV25-1 and TRBJ1-3, and 8 bases in between align with TRBD1. This clonotype was sampled from a male donor with ankylosing spondylitis or in good health (not recorded which). Sequenced material: blood, either unsorted or a sorted T cell fraction (not recorded which). The DNA reads TGTGCCAGCACTACAGGGGGTCCTGGAAACACCATATATTTT. Its coded protein is CASTTGGPGNTIYF.